Listed here are 25 T cell receptor beta chains from one sample, sequenced in a study of blood T cell repertoires in COVID-19. Clones were read by immunoSEQ multiplex PCR, and TCRdb kept only the in-frame ones, dropping some. The table has 25,000 to 30,000 clones, about 91% seen once. Sequencing input: peripheral blood. The source of these receptors is a human donor with acute or convalescent COVID-19. The donor label of this sample is uncertain.

The chain couples TRBV7-8 to TRBJ2-7; 8 nucleotides agree with TRBD1. The CDR3 is 14 residues long. Germline-derived CDR1 and CDR2 are SGHVS and FQNEAQ. Trimming took 0 bases from V and 4 from J; bases not matched to a gene: 2. CDR3 bases: TGTGCCAGCAGCTTAGCCAGGGGGCCATACGAGCAGTACTTC. Protein product: CASSLARGPYEQYF.

The V and J genes are TRBV7-2 and TRBJ1-1; 9 bases match TRBD1. Germline trimming cut 3 bases from V and 5 bases from J; bases unmatched to any gene: 4. The CDR3 is made up of 14 amino acids. Germline assignment: CDR1 SGHTA and CDR2 FQGNSA. The CDR3: CASSFVGQGTEAFF. CDR3 DNA: TGTGCCAGCAGCTTCGTGGGACAGGGAACTGAAGCTTTCTTT.

V and J are TRBV6-5 and TRBJ1-2; D ambiguous. V was pared by 0 bases and J by 0 bases, with 11 bases between. Germline CDR1 and CDR2: MNHEY and SVGAGI. The CDR3 is made up of 16 amino acids. The CDR3 loop is CASSYSGILANYGYTF. The CDR3 DNA reads as TGTGCCAGCAGTTACTCCGGGATTCTAGCTAACTATGGCTACACCTTC.

The chain uses TRBV14 and TRBJ1-1; D gene unclear. The CDR3 is made up of 13 amino acids. V lost 6 bases, J lost 2 bases, and 10 bases lay in between. Germline assignment: CDR1 SGHDN and CDR2 FVKESK. The CDR3 spells CASSLSRNTEAFF. CDR3 DNA: TGTGCCAGCAGTCTCAGTCGAAACACTGAAGCTTTCTTT.

The chain couples TRBV4-3 to TRBJ2-3; maybe TRBD2 (5 bases). This CDR3 has 15 residues. With 0 bases removed from V and 4 bases from J, the gap between germline ends came to 11 bases. Germline CDR1 is LGHNA and CDR2 is YSLEER. The CDR3 nucleotides are TGCGCCAGCAGCCAAGATTCCCTAGCCCCAGATACGCAGTATTTT. It encodes CASSQDSLAPDTQYF.

This clone was detected once. The chain has TRBV2 and TRBJ2-5, with 9 positions matching TRBD2. CDR1 and CDR2 (germline): SNHLY, FYNNEI. The junction had 11 bases not matched to a gene; V was cut back by 2 bases and J by 7 bases. The CDR3 is 16 residues long. The CDR3 region is CASSEWASGTAGTQYF. The CDR3 coding sequence is TGTGCCAGCAGTGAATGGGCTAGCGGGACGGCGGGGACCCAGTACTTC.

This chain uses TRBV7-9 with TRBJ2-5; 9 bases align to TRBD1. The length of the CDR3 is 16 residues. With 2 bases clipped from V and 1 base from J, the junction kept 5 bases outside the gene matches. CDR1 is SEHNR, CDR2 FQNEAQ, per germline (reference sequence). CDR3 DNA sequence: TGTGCCAGCAGCTTACCACTGACAGGGGGCCAAGAGACCCAGTACTTC. Translated: CASSLPLTGGQETQYF.

The CDR3 sequence is CASSYSPGTGGRDSNQPQHF. CDR3 coding DNA: TGTGCCAGCAGTTACTCGCCCGGGACAGGGGGAAGGGATAGCAATCAGCCCCAGCATTTT. The chain has TRBV6-2 or TRBV6-3 and TRBJ1-5, with 11 bases fitting TRBD1. The CDR3 contains 20 residues. V was clipped by 0 bases and J by 0 bases; unmatched bases: 10. Germline CDR1 and CDR2: MNHEY and SVGEGT.

The gene calls are TRBV10-2 and TRBJ2-1; 8 nucleotides line up with TRBD2. Germline trimming cut 3 bases from V and 8 bases from J; bases unmatched to any gene: 9. This CDR3 is built from 15 residues. Germline CDR1 is WSHSY and CDR2 is SAAADI. The CDR3 bases are TGCGCCAGCAGTGATTGGGGACTAGAGGTCGATGAGCAGTTCTTC. It yields the protein CASSDWGLEVDEQFF.

The chain has TRBV6-6 and TRBJ2-7, with D possibly matching TRBD2 (6 bases). V was cut by 8 bases and J by 2 bases, with 13 bases left in between. This CDR3 spans 13 amino acids. The germline CDR1 and CDR2 sequences are MNHNY and SVGAGI (reference sequence). In DNA, the CDR3 is TGTGCCAGCCAAAGCGGGCCGACCTACGAGCAGTACTTC. This sequence encodes CASQSGPTYEQYF.

The rearrangement uses TRBV6-5 and TRBJ2-1; 10 bases align to TRBD2. This CDR3 has 15 amino acids. V shed 6 bases, J shed 2 bases, and the junction held 4 bases outside the gene matches. Germline-derived CDR1 and CDR2 are MNHEY and SVGAGI. The CDR3 protein is CASRTAGGPYNEQFF. The CDR3 DNA reads as TGTGCCAGCAGGACAGCGGGAGGGCCCTACAATGAGCAGTTCTTC.

The V and J genes are TRBV18 and TRBJ1-4; 9 bases agree with TRBD1. Germline lookup yields CDR1 KGHSH and CDR2 LQKENI. This CDR3 contains 17 residues. V was pared by 1 base and J by 7 bases, with 10 bases of the junction left unmatched. CDR3 loop: CASSPRRPGQGGEKLFF. In DNA form, the CDR3 reads TGTGCCAGCTCACCACGGAGGCCGGGACAGGGTGGTGAAAAACTGTTTTTT.

This rearrangement joins TRBV4-1 to TRBJ2-4, with D maybe TRBD2 (6 bases). Germline values: CDR1 MGHRA, CDR2 YSYEKL. Trimming removed 1 base from V and 6 bases from J, with 13 bases in between. The CDR3 has 15 residues. CDR3 in DNA: TGCGCCAGCAGCCAAGTGGGCGGGACCTTAAACATTCAGTACTTC. It translates to CASSQVGGTLNIQYF.

V usage is TRBV19 and J usage is TRBJ1-1; perhaps TRBD1 as D (5 bases). This CDR3 comprises 14 residues. Germline CDR1 and CDR2: LNHDA and SQIVND (reference sequence). V was pared by 7 bases and J by 5 bases, with 17 bases between. The CDR3 nucleotides are TGTGCCAGTAAGTTGGGAAACGACAGAACTGAAGCTTTCTTT. Protein product: CASKLGNDRTEAFF.

The V call is TRBV4-1, the J call TRBJ1-1, with a tentative D call TRBD1 (6 bases). The CDR3 covers 13 residues. The germline V gene encodes CDR1 MGHRA and CDR2 YSYEKL. The V end lost 2 bases, the J end lost 8 bases, and 12 bases lay between the germline ends. The CDR3 here is CASSQRRGAEAFF. The CDR3 nucleotides read TGCGCCAGCAGCCAACGCAGGGGAGCGGAAGCTTTCTTT.

The chain recombines TRBV6-5 with TRBJ1-2, with D perhaps TRBD1 (6 bases). This CDR3 is built from 13 residues. The V end lost 5 bases, the J end lost 12 bases, and 19 bases lay between the germline ends. The V gene's germline CDR1 is MNHEY and CDR2 SVGAGI. As DNA, the CDR3 is TGTGCCAGCAGTCTAAGTGGACAGCCTTCAAACACCTTC. This encodes CASSLSGQPSNTF.

The chain couples TRBV7-6 to TRBJ1-3; no clear D gene. The V gene lost 1 base and the J gene lost 0 bases, with 7 bases spanning the gap. The CDR3 covers 15 residues. CDR1 is SGHVS and CDR2 is FNYEAQ in the germline V gene. CDR3 region: CASSLGQVSGNTIYF. DNA of the CDR3: TGTGCCAGCAGCTTAGGGCAGGTCTCTGGAAACACCATATATTTT.

This chain connects TRBV11-2 to TRBJ1-4; 9 positions match TRBD1. The ends lost 5 bases at V and 5 bases at J; junction bases unmatched: 12. The CDR3 runs 17 residues. CDR1 and CDR2 from the germline V gene are SGHAT and FQNNGV. The DNA of the CDR3 is TGTGCCAGCAGCGCCCGCCCGGGACAGGGATCGAATGAAAAACTGTTTTTT. Its translation is CASSARPGQGSNEKLFF.

The chain has TRBV7-2 and TRBJ2-7, with D hard to call. The ends were cut back, 3 bases at V and 7 bases at J, with 7 bases in the middle. Germline V gene lookup returns CDR1 SGHTA and CDR2 FQGNSA. The CDR3 runs to 11 residues. The CDR3 spells CASSLRTEQYF. CDR3 DNA sequence: TGTGCCAGCAGCTTGCGTACGGAGCAGTACTTC. Drawing the rest from reference TRBV7-2 and TRBJ2-7, the complete variable domain is GAGVSQSPSNKVTEKGKDVELRCDPISGHTALYWYRQSLGQGLEFLIYFQGNSAPDKSGLPSDRFSAERTGGSVSTLTIQRTQQEDSAVYLCASSLRTEQYFGPGTRLTVT.

The chain couples TRBV19 to TRBJ2-1; 9 bases match TRBD2. CDR3 length equals 16 residues. After removal of 2 bases from V and 4 bases from J, the junction contained 6 bases not matched to a gene. CDR1 and CDR2 (germline): LNHDA, SQIVND (reference sequence). The CDR3: CASSINSGGTYNEQFF. Written as DNA, the CDR3 is TGTGCCAGTAGTATAAACAGCGGGGGGACATACAATGAGCAGTTCTTC.

The chain recombines TRBV5-1 with TRBJ2-7; 7 bases fit TRBD2. The CDR3 covers 17 residues. Germline loops: CDR1 SGHRS, CDR2 YFSETQ. Trimming took 3 bases from V and 4 from J; bases not matched to a gene: 16. The CDR3 reads CASSSGSLAGERYEQYF. Written as DNA, the CDR3 is TGCGCCAGCAGCTCCGGCTCACTTGCGGGAGAGCGGTACGAGCAGTACTTC.

The V gene is TRBV24-1, the J gene TRBJ2-1; 7 bases agree with TRBD2. Germline V lookup: CDR1 KGHDR, CDR2 SFDVKD. The CDR3 has 17 amino acids. V trimming: 3 bases; J trimming: 7 bases; junction bases outside the gene matches: 14. For the CDR3, the DNA is TGTGCCACCAGTGATCCGAGGCCCGGGGGGAGTAATAATGAGCAGTTCTTC. This gives the protein CATSDPRPGGSNNEQFF.

V and J are TRBV18 and TRBJ2-1; TRBD1 matches 10 bases. Trimming at V came to 5 bases and at J to 6 bases, leaving 13 bases not matched to a gene. Germline values: CDR1 KGHSH, CDR2 LQKENI. The CDR3 covers 17 residues. The CDR3 reads CASSTLTGTGDPNEQFF. CDR3 nucleotides: TGTGCCAGCTCAACATTAACCGGGACAGGGGACCCCAATGAGCAGTTCTTC.

The chain employs TRBV6-5 and TRBJ1-2; 7 bases are a match to TRBD1. The CDR3 is 14 amino acids. The germline V gene has CDR1 MNHEY and CDR2 SVGAGI. J gave up 3 bases and V 5 bases, and 6 bases lay outside the gene matches. DNA for the CDR3: TGTGCCAGCAGTCTAGACAGGGCCTACTATGGCTACACCTTC. Translation gives CASSLDRAYYGYTF.

This sequence joins TRBV5-8 and TRBJ1-5; 10 nucleotides line up with TRBD1. Germline V gene sequence: CDR1 SGHTS, CDR2 YDEGEE. After removal of 4 bases from V and 8 bases from J, the junction contained 9 bases not matched to a gene. The CDR3 has 15 amino acids. The chain's CDR3 is CASSPPGQGRKPQHF. The CDR3, as DNA: TGTGCCAGCAGCCCTCCGGGACAGGGGAGAAAGCCCCAGCATTTT.